This T cell receptor (beta chain) was observed in a study of technical replicates of blood from a few donors. V lost 0 bases to trimming and J lost 7 bases; unmatched junction nucleotides: 6. CDR1 and CDR2 from the germline V gene are SGHKS and YYEKEE (reference sequence). The CDR3 has 15 amino acids. Profiling relied on immunoSEQ multiplex PCR, and the TCRdb table lists in-frame clones only, not all of them. There are around 80,000 clones in the sample; just under 95% occur only once, and 0.3% to 0.45% lies in the top ten. This sequence originates from a human donor in good health. Sequencing used T cells isolated from PBMCs. The chain carries TRBV5-5 and TRBJ1-4; 7 bases are shared with TRBD1. The CDR3 sequence is CASSLGRGQSEKLFF. In DNA form, the CDR3 reads TGTGCCAGCAGCTTGGGGAGGGGGCAGAGTGAAAAACTGTTTTTT.